This T cell receptor beta chain was sequenced during a study of OX40 agonist ivuxolimab in advanced cancers. Turning to the study itself: Ivuxolimab, an agonist antibody against OX40 (CD134), was given to patients.

The CDR3 has 14 amino acids. Trimming took off 2 bases at V and 7 bases at J, with 14 bases between the two ends. Germline assignment: CDR1 MNHNS and CDR2 SASEGT. Assay used: immunoSEQ multiplex PCR; TCRdb lists only in-frame clones, some missing. Altogether 110,000 or so clones are present, roughly 90% being singletons, with the ten largest covering roughly 0.66%. The receptor comes from an adult with an advanced solid tumor such as melanoma, head and neck, liver or kidney cancer. Sequencing used CD4+ or CD8+ T cells sorted from blood, obtained in a trial of the OX40 agonist ivuxolimab. The V gene is TRBV6-1, the J gene TRBJ1-2; a weak D match, TRBD1 (5 bases). The CDR3 nucleotides are TGTGCCAGCAGTGAACACGCAGGGAGGGCTGGCTACACCTTC. Translated, it gives CASSEHAGRAGYTF.